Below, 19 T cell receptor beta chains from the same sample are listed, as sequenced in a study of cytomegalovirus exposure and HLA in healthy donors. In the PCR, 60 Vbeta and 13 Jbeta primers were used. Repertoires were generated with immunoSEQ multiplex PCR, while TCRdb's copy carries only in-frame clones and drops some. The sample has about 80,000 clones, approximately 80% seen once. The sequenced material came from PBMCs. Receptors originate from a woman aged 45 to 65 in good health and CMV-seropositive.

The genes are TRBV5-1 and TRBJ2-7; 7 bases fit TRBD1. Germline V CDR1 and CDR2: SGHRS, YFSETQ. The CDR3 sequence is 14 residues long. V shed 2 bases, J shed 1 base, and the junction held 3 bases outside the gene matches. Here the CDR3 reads CASSFSTGSYEQYF. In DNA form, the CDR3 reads TGCGCCAGCAGCTTCTCGACAGGGTCCTACGAGCAGTACTTC.

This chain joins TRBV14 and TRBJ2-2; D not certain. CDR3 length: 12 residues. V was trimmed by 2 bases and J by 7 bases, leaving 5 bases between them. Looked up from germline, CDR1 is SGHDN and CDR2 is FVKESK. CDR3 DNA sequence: TGTGCCAGCAGCCAAATTCTCGGGGAGCTGTTTTTT. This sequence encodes CASSQILGELFF.

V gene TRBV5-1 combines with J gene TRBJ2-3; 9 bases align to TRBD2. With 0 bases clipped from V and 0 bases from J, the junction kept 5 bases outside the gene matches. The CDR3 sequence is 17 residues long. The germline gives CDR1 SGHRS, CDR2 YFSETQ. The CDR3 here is CASSLVPAGGSTDTQYF. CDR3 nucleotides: TGCGCCAGCAGCTTGGTCCCCGCGGGGGGGAGCACAGATACGCAGTATTTT.

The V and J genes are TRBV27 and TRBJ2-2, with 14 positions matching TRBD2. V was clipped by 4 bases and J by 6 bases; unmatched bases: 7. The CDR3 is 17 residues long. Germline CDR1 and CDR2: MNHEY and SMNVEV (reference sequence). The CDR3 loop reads CASSSLGLAGASGELFF. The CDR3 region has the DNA TGTGCCAGCAGTTCTCTGGGACTAGCGGGAGCGTCCGGGGAGCTGTTTTTT.

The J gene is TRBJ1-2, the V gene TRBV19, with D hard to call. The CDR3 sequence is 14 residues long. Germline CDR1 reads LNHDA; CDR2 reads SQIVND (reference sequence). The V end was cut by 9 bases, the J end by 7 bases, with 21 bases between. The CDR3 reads CASTPNGGYPGYTF. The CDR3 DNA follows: TGTGCCAGCACTCCTAACGGAGGGTACCCTGGCTACACCTTC.

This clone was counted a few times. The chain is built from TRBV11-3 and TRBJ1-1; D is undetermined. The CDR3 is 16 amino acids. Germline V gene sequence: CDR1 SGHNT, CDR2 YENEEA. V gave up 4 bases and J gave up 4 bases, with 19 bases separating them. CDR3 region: CASSSSGIGWGTEAFF. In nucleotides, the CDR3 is TGTGCCAGCAGCTCCAGCGGGATAGGCTGGGGCACTGAAGCTTTCTTT.

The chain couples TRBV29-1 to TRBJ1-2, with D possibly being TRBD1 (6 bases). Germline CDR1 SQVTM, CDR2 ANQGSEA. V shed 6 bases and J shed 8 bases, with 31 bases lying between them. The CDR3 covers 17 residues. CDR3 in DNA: TGCAGCGTCGCACTTTTCGTCCCAGGGGCAAACAGAGGGGGCTACACCTTC. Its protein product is CSVALFVPGANRGGYTF.

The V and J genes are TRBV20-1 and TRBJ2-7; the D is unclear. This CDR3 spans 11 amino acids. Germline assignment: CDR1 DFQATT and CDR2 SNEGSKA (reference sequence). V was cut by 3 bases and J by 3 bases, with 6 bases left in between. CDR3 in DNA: TGCAGTGCTAGTGGTAGCTACGAGCAGTACTTC. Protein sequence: CSASGSYEQYF.

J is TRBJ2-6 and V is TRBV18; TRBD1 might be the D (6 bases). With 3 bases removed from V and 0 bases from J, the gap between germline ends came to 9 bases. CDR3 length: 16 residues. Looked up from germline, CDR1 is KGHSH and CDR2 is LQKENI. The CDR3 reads CASSPGQSSGANVLTF. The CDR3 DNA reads TGTGCCAGCTCACCTGGACAGAGCTCTGGGGCCAACGTCCTGACTTTC.

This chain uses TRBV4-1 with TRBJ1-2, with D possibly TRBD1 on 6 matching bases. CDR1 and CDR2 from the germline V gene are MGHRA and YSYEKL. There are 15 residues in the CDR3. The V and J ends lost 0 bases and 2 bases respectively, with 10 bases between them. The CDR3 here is CASSQEHGQNYGYTF. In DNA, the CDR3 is TGCGCCAGCAGCCAAGAACACGGACAGAACTATGGCTACACCTTC.

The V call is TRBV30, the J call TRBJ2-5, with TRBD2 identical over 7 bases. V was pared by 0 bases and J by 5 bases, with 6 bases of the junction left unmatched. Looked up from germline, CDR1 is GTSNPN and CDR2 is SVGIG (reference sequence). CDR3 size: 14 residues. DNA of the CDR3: TGTGCCTGGAGTGTATGGGGACTAATGGAGACCCAGTACTTC. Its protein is CAWSVWGLMETQYF.

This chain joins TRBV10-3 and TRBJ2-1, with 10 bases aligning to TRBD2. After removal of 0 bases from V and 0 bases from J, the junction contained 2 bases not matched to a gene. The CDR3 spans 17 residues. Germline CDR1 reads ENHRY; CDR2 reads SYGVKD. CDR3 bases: TGTGCCATCAGTGAGTCTAGCGGGGGGTACTCCTACAATGAGCAGTTCTTC. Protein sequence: CAISESSGGYSYNEQFF.

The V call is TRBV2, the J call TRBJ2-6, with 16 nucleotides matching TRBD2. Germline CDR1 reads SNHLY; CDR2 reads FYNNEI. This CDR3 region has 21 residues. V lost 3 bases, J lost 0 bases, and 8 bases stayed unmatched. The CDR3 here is CASSDRGTSGRGGSGANVLTF. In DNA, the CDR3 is TGTGCCAGCAGTGACCGAGGGACTAGCGGGAGGGGGGGCTCTGGGGCCAACGTCCTGACTTTC.

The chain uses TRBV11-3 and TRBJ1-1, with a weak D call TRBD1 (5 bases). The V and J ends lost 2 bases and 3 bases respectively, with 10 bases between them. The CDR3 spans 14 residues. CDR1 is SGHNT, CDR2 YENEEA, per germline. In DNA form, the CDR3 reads TGTGCCAGCAGCTTAAATGGCAGGGACACTGAAGCTTTCTTT. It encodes CASSLNGRDTEAFF.

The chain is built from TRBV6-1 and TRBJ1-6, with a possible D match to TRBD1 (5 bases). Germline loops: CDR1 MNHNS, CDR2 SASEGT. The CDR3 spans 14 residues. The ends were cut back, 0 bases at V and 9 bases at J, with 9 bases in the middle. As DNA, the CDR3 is TGTGCCAGCAGTGAAGCGGGCAGGGCTTCACCCCTCCACTTT. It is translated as CASSEAGRASPLHF.

The CDR3 DNA sequence: TGTGCCAGCAACCGGGGCACTCTCAAAACAGGGCCCTCAACAACCTACGAGCAGTACGTC. Translated: CASNRGTLKTGPSTTYEQYV. The chain recombines TRBV2 with TRBJ2-7; D might be TRBD1 (6 bases). Trimming removed 7 bases at V and 2 bases at J, with 33 bases between. The CDR3 runs to 20 residues. Germline loops: CDR1 SNHLY, CDR2 FYNNEI.

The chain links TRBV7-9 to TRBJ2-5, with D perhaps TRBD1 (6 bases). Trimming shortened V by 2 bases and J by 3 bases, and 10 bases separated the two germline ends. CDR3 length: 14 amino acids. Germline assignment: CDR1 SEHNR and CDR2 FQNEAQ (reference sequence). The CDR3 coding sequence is TGTGCCAGCAGCTTAATTCCAGGGGAAGAGACCCAGTACTTC. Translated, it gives CASSLIPGEETQYF.

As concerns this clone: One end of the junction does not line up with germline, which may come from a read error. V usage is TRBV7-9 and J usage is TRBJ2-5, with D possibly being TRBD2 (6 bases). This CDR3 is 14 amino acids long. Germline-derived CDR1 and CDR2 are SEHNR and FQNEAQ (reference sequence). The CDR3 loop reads CTSRSTGAQETQYF. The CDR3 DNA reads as TGTACCAGCAGATCTACGGGAGCGCAAGAGACCCAGTACTTC.

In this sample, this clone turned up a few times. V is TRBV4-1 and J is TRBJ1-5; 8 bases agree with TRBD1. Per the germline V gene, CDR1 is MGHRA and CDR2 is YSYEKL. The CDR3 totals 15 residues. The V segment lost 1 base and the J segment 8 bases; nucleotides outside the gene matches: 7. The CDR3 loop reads CASSQAEDRVEPQHF. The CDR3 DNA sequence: TGCGCCAGCAGCCAAGCGGAGGACAGGGTTGAGCCCCAGCATTTT.